Sequencing of this T cell receptor (beta chain) was carried out in a study of T cells after yellow fever vaccination. It was through 5'RACE template switching that TCR cDNA was made, with a universal primer site and UMIs added. TCRdb re-analysed the 5' RACE reads in MiXCR, keeping a single row per CDR3 protein. This table holds about 99,000 distinct CDR3 sequences, about 5.8% found once. This clonotype was observed at least ten times. The TCR sequence derives from a man aged 18 to 35 who received the YFV17D yellow fever vaccine. The sequences come from CD8+ T cells sorted from PBMCs, collected 10 days after the yellow fever booster vaccination.

In DNA form, the CDR3 reads TGTGCCAGCAGGGACCCCGGGACTAGCGGGGGACCCTACAATGAGCAGTTCTTC. The encoded protein is CASRDPGTSGGPYNEQFF. The rearrangement joins TRBV6-6 to TRBJ2-1; 14 nucleotides agree with TRBD2. Germline lookup yields CDR1 MNHNY and CDR2 SVGAGI (reference sequence). This CDR3 has 18 amino acids. Trimming took 6 bases from V and 2 from J; bases not matched to a gene: 9.